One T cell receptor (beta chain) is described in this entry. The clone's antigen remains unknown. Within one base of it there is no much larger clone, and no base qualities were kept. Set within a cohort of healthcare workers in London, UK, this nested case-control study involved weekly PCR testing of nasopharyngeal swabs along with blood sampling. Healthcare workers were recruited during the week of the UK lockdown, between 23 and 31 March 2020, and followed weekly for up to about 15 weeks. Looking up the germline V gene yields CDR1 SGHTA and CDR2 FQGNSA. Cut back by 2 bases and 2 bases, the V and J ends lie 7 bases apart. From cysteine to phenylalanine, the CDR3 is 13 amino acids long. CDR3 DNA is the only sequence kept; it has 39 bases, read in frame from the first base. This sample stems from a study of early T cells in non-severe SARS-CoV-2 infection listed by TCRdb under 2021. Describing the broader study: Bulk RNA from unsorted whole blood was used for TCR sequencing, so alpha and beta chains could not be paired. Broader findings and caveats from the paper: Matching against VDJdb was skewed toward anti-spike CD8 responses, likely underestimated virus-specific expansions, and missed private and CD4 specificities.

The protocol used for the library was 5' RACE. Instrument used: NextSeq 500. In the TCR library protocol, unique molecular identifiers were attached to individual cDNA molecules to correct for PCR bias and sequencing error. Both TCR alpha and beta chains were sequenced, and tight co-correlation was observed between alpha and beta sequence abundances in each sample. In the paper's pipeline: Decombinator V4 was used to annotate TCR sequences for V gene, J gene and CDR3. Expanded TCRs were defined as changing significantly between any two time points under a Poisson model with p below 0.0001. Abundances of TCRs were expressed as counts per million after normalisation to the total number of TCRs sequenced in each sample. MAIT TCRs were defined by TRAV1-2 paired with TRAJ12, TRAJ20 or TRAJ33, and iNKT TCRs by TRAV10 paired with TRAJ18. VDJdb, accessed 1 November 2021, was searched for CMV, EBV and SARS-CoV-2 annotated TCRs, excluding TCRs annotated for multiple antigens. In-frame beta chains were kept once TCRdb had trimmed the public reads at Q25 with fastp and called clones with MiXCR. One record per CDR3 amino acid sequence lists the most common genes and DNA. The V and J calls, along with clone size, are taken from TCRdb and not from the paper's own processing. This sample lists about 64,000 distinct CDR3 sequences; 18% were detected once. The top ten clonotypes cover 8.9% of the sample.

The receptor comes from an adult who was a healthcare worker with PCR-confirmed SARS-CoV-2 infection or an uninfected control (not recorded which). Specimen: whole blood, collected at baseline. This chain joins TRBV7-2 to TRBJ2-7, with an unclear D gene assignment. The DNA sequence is TGTGCCAGCAGCTTACCAGGAGCCTACGAGCAGTACTTC. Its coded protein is CASSLPGAYEQYF.